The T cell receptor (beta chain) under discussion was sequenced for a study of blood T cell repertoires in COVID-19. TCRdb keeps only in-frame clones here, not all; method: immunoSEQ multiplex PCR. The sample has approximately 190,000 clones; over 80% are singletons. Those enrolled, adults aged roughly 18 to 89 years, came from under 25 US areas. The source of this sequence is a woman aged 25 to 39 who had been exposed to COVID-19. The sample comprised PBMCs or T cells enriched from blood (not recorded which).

The CDR3 protein is CASSQVLANTEAFF. In DNA, the CDR3 is TGTGCCAGCAGCCAAGTCTTGGCGAACACTGAAGCTTTCTTT. The V call is TRBV3-1 (or the pseudogene TRBV3-2), the J call TRBJ1-1, with D unresolved. This CDR3 spans 14 amino acids. Trimming shortened V by 1 base and J by 1 base, and 7 bases separated the two germline ends. Germline V gene sequence: CDR1 LGHDT, CDR2 YNNKEL (reference sequence).